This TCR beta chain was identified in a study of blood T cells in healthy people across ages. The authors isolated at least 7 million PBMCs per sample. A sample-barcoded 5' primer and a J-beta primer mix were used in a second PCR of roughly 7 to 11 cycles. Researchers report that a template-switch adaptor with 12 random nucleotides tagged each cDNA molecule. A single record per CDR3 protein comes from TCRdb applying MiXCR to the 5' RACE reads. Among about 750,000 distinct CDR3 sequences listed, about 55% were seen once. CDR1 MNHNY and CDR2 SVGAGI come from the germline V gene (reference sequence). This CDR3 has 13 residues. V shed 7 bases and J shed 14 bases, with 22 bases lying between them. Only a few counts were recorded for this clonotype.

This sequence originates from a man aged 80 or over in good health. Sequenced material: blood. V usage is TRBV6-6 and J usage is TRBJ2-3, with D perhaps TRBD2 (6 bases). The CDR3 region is CASTEGIYRYAYF. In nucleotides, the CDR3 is TGTGCCAGCACGGAGGGAATCTACAGATACGCGTATTTT.